One and the same sample provided the 15 T cell receptor beta chains below, sequenced in a study of T cell repertoires in cytomegalovirus infection. TCRdb processed the reads anew with MiXCR; each CDR3 protein has one entry. The sample consists of more than 150,000 distinct CDR3 sequences, approximately 20% of them appearing once. Input material: PBMCs. The receptors come from a human donor in good health (CMV status not recorded). Some clones in this sample may be carry-over from other donors' samples.

This clonotype came up a few times. The J gene is TRBJ1-1, the V gene TRBV6-6; D unresolved. With 4 bases removed from V and 7 bases from J, the gap between germline ends came to 10 bases. The CDR3 length is 12 residues. Germline assignment: CDR1 MNHNY and CDR2 SVGAGI (reference sequence). CDR3 region: CASSLLSLEAFF. Written as DNA, the CDR3 is TGTGCCAGCAGTTTGCTTAGTCTTGAAGCTTTCTTT.

This clonotype was recorded many times. The chain is built from TRBV7-2 and TRBJ1-5; 8 bases map to TRBD1. This CDR3 spans 15 amino acids. V lost 4 bases and J lost 0; bases outside the gene matches: 2. CDR1 is SGHTA, CDR2 FQGNSA, per germline. The CDR3 here is CASSSGGDSNQPQHF. CDR3 in DNA: TGTGCCAGCAGCTCAGGGGGCGATAGCAATCAGCCCCAGCATTTT.

This clonotype has ten or more counts. V gene TRBV7-2 combines with J gene TRBJ2-3, with 13 bases lining up with TRBD2. CDR3 size: 15 residues. V trimming: 10 bases; J trimming: 6 bases; junction bases outside the gene matches: 10. CDR1 and CDR2 (germline): SGHTA, FQGNSA. The CDR3 is CANIPTSGGIDTQYF. CDR3 DNA: TGTGCCAACATCCCGACTAGCGGGGGGATCGATACGCAGTATTTT.

This clonotype was seen a few times. V is TRBV28 and J is TRBJ1-1; D not certain. The germline V gene encodes CDR1 MDHEN and CDR2 SYDVKM. Deletions cut 5 bases from V and 3 bases from J, with 16 bases between. This CDR3 region has 15 residues. The CDR3 DNA reads as TGTGCCAGCAGTGCGGAAGGGCGATGGGACACTGAAGCTTTCTTT. Its protein product is CASSAEGRWDTEAFF. The variable domain in full, with the rest retrieved from reference TRBV28 and TRBJ1-1, is DVKVTQSSRYLVKRTGEKVFLECVQDMDHENMFWYRQDPGLGLRLIYFSYDVKMKEKGDIPEGYSVSREKKERFSLILESASTNQTSMYLCASSAEGRWDTEAFFGQGTRLTVV.

The sample holds many counts of this clonotype. The V and J genes are TRBV28 and TRBJ2-7, with TRBD2 identical over 9 bases. Germline trimming cut 9 bases from V and 5 bases from J; bases unmatched to any gene: 8. Germline-derived CDR1 and CDR2 are MDHEN and SYDVKM. The CDR3 covers 13 residues. This CDR3 reads CASSLAGVNEQYF. The CDR3 DNA reads as TGTGCCAGTTCTTTAGCGGGAGTGAACGAGCAGTACTTC.

This clonotype was counted only a few times. The chain links TRBV30 to TRBJ2-2, with TRBD1 identical over 11 bases. The CDR3 consists of 14 residues. J lost 3 bases, V lost 5 bases, and 2 bases had no gene match. Germline loops: CDR1 GTSNPN, CDR2 SVGIG (reference sequence). The chain's CDR3 is CAWGQGAHTGELFF. The CDR3 coding sequence is TGTGCCTGGGGACAGGGGGCGCACACCGGGGAGCTGTTTTTT. The variable domain in full, completed from reference TRBV30 and TRBJ2-2, reads SQTIHQWPATLVQPVGSPLSLECTVEGTSNPNLYWYRQAAGRGLQLLFYSVGIGQISSEVPQNLSASRPQDRQFILSSKKLLLSDSGFYLCAWGQGAHTGELFFGEGSRLTVL.

The V call is TRBV5-4, the J call TRBJ2-1; D unresolved. V shed 1 base and J shed 6 bases, with 5 bases lying between them. This CDR3 contains 12 residues. CDR1 is SGHNT, CDR2 YYREEE, per germline (reference sequence). CDR3 sequence: CASSLSANEQFF. Here the CDR3 DNA reads TGTGCCAGCAGCTTGTCCGCCAATGAGCAGTTCTTC. The full variable domain, completed using reference TRBV5-4 and TRBJ2-1, is ETGVTQSPTHLIKTRGQQVTLRCSSQSGHNTVSWYQQALGQGPQFIFQYYREEENGRGNFPPRFSGLQFPNYSSELNVNALELDDSALYLCASSLSANEQFFGPGTRLTVL.

CDR3 amino acids: CASSYSSAGAGEQYF. The DNA of the CDR3 is TGTGCCAGCAGTTACTCGTCCGCGGGCGCTGGCGAGCAGTACTTC. The V and J genes are TRBV6-6 and TRBJ2-7; a possible D gene is TRBD2 (5 bases). Trimming took 0 bases from V and 6 from J, leaving 15 bases between them. The germline CDR1 and CDR2 sequences are MNHNY and SVGAGI (reference sequence). The CDR3 is 15 amino acids.

This clonotype was seen more than once but under ten times. The rearrangement uses TRBV7-9 and TRBJ1-4; 7 bases match TRBD1. CDR1 and CDR2 (germline): SEHNR, FQNEAQ (reference sequence). This CDR3 comprises 15 residues. Trimming at V came to 5 bases and at J to 5 bases, leaving 8 bases not matched to a gene. CDR3 sequence: CASSAGDRVNEKLFF. The CDR3 bases are TGTGCCAGCAGCGCAGGGGACAGAGTGAATGAAAAACTGTTTTTT.

This clonotype was seen more than once but under ten times. The chain recombines TRBV12-3 or TRBV12-4 with TRBJ2-2; 9 bases match TRBD1. With 11 bases clipped from V and 2 bases from J, the junction kept 6 bases outside the gene matches. This CDR3 contains 14 residues. The chain's CDR3 is CAQGQGFNTGELFF. CDR3 DNA: TGTGCCCAGGGACAGGGTTTCAACACCGGGGAGCTGTTTTTT.

Comments on this clonotype: A much larger clonotype is one base distant, so this may be a read error. V gene TRBV7-2 combines with J gene TRBJ2-2, with a possible D match to TRBD1 (6 bases). Trimming removed 2 bases at V and 6 bases at J, with 13 bases between. CDR1 is SGHTA, CDR2 FQGNSA, per germline. This CDR3 comprises 15 residues. The CDR3 protein is CASSLKWDIPGELFF. CDR3 coding DNA: TGTGCCAGCAGCTTAAAGTGGGACATCCCCGGGGAGCTGTTTTTT.

The table lists this clonotype with many counts. The genes are TRBV3-1 and TRBJ1-6; no firm D call. Trimming pared 4 bases from V and 5 bases from J, leaving 18 bases between. This CDR3 is 17 amino acids long. Germline assignment: CDR1 LGHDT and CDR2 YNNKEL (reference sequence). CDR3 amino acids: CASSPRVGNPNNSPLHF. The CDR3 region has the DNA TGTGCCAGCAGCCCTCGAGTAGGCAACCCTAATAATTCACCCCTCCACTTT.

The CDR3 DNA reads TGTGCCAGCAGTCCACAACACACAGCGACTCTCGGAAACACCATATATTTT. Protein product: CASSPQHTATLGNTIYF. The rearrangement links TRBV27 to TRBJ1-3; D not resolved. V lost 5 bases and J lost 4, with 21 bases in between. There are 17 residues in the CDR3. Germline CDR1 and CDR2: MNHEY and SMNVEV (reference sequence).

This clonotype was found many times. This chain uses TRBV7-9 with TRBJ1-2, with D uncertain. Germline-derived CDR1 and CDR2 are SEHNR and FQNEAQ (reference sequence). This CDR3 region has 12 residues. Trimming cost V 4 bases and J 5 bases, with 8 bases left between them. As DNA, the CDR3 is TGTGCCAGCAGCTCAGTCGCGTATGGCTACACCTTC. Encoded protein: CASSSVAYGYTF.

The J gene is TRBJ1-1, the V gene TRBV28, with D possibly being TRBD1 (5 bases). Germline CDR1 is MDHEN and CDR2 is SYDVKM. The CDR3 contains 13 residues. The V and J ends lost 4 bases and 1 base respectively, with 7 bases between them. This CDR3 reads CASSSDKNTEAFF. The CDR3 DNA sequence: TGTGCCAGCAGTTCGGACAAGAACACTGAAGCTTTCTTT.